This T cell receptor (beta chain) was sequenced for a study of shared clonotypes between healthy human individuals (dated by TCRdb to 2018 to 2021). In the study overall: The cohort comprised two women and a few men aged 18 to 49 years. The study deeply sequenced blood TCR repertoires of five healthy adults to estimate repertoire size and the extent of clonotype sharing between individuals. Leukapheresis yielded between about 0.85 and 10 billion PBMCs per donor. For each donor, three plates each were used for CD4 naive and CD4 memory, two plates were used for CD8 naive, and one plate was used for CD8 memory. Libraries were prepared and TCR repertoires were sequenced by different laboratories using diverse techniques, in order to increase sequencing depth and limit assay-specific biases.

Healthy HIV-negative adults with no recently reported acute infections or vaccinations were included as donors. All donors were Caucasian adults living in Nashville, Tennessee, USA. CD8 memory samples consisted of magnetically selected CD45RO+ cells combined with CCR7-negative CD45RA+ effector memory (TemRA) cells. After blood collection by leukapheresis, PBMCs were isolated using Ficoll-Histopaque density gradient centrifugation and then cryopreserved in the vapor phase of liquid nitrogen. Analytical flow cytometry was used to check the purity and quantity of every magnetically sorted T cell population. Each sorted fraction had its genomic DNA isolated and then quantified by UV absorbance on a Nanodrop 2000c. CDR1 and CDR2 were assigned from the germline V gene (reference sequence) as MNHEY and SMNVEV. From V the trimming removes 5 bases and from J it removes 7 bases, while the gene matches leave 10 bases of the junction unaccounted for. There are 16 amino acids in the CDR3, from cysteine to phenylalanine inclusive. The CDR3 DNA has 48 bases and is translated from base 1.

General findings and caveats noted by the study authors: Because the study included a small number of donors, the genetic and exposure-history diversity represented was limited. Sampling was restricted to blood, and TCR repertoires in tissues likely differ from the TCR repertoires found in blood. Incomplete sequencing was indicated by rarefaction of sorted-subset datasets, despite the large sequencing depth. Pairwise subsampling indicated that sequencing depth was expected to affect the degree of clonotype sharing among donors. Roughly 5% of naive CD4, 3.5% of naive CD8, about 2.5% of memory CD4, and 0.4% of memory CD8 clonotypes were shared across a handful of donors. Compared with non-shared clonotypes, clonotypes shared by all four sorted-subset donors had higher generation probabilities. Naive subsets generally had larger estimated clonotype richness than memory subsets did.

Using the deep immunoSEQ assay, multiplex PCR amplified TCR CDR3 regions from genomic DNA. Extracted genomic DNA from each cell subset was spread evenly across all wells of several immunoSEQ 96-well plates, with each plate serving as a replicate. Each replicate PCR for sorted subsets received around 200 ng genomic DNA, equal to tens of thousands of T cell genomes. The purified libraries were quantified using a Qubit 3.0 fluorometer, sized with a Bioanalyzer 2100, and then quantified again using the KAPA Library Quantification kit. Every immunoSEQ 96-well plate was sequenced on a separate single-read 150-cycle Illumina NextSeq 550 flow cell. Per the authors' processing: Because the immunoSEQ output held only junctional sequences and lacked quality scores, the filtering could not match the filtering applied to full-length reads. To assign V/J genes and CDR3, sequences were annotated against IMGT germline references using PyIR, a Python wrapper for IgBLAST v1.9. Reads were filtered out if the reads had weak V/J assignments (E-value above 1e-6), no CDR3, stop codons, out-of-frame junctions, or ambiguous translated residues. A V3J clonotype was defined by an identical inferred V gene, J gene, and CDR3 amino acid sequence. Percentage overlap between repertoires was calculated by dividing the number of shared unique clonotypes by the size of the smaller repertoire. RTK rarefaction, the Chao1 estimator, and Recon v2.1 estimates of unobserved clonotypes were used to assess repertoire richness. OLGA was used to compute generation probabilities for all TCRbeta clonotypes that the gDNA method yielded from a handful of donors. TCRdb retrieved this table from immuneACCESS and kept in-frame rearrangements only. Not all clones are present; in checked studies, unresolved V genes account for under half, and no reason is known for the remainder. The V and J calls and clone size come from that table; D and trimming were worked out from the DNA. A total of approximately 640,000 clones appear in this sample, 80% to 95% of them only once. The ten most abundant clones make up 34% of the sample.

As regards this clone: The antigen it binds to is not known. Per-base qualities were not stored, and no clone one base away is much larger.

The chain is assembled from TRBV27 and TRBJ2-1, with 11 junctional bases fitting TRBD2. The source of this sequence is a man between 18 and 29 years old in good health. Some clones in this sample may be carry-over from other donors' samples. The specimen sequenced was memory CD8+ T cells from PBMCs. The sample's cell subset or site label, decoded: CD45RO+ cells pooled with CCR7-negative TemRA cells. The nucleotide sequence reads TGTGCCAGCAGTGTTTTACTAGCGGGAGTACTTAATGAGCAGTTCTTC. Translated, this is CASSVLLAGVLNEQFF.